This T cell receptor (beta chain) appears in the sequencing data of a study of cytomegalovirus exposure and HLA in healthy donors. This CDR3 region has 15 residues. The V end lost 0 bases, the J end lost 8 bases, and 13 bases lay between the germline ends. The germline gives CDR1 LNHNV, CDR2 YYDKDF (reference sequence). Points from the study as a whole: A later analysis reported that several of the most significant clusters appeared to be linked to common viral pathogens, among them Epstein-Barr virus.

About this clone: The antigen remains undetermined.

13 Jbeta primers and 60 Vbeta primers were used for the PCR. This table comes from immunoSEQ multiplex PCR, and its TCRdb copy is limited to in-frame clones, with some not included. The top ten hold 1.2% of the sample, which has more than 110,000 clones, roughly 80% seen once. Sequencing was performed on PBMCs. This sequence was found in a female donor in good health and CMV-seronegative. This chain links TRBV15 with TRBJ1-4; no firm D call. The CDR3 nucleotides are TGTGCCACCAGCAGAGATAAGCGGTCCGCCGAAAAACTGTTTTTT. It is translated as CATSRDKRSAEKLFF.